This record concerns one T cell receptor (beta chain) sequence. The data were obtained in a study of blood T cell repertoires in COVID-19. Looking at the study overall: Samples came from the United States, Italy and Spain, spanning acute and convalescent COVID-19. Sources were T cells, B-cell-depleted T cells, or PBMCs; the material itself was cDNA or gDNA.

Original data processing: Reference gene primer amplification gave estimated nucleated cell counts. Some clones are missing from TCRdb's copy, which holds only in-frame ones; the method was immunoSEQ multiplex PCR. That table gives V, J and clone size, and the DNA gave D and trimming. The table includes under 300,000 clones, more than 80% detected once. Germline lookup yields CDR1 MNHEY and CDR2 SMNVEV (reference sequence). This CDR3 is built from 15 residues. The V end was cut by 8 bases, the J end by 3 bases, with 19 bases between. The sequence came from a middle-aged woman with acute or convalescent COVID-19. V usage is TRBV27 and J usage is TRBJ1-1, with D perhaps TRBD1 (5 bases). Sequenced sample: peripheral blood. Here the CDR3 reads CASSPGRDLDTEAFF. CDR3 bases: TGTGCCAGCTCACCGGGGCGGGACCTGGACACTGAAGCTTTCTTT.